What follows are 15 T cell receptor beta chains derived from one specimen sequenced in a study of blood T cell repertoires in COVID-19. Using immunoSEQ multiplex PCR, the repertoire was profiled, and TCRdb retains in-frame clones only, with some absent. The data show fewer than 450,000 clones, about 87% seen once. Material: peripheral blood. The receptors originated from a woman in her fifties or sixties with COVID-19, enrolled during active disease.

The chain is built from TRBV7-3 and TRBJ2-3; perhaps TRBD1 as D (5 bases). The CDR3 loop spans 12 amino acids. The V gene's germline CDR1 is SGHTA and CDR2 FQGTGA. V lost 4 bases to trimming and J lost 8 bases, with 10 bases between them. The CDR3 here is CASSSQGGTQYF. The CDR3 coding sequence is TGTGCCAGCAGCTCGCAGGGTGGTACGCAGTATTTT.

CDR3 sequence reads: CASSSQGSGYTF. The DNA for the CDR3 is TGCGCCAGCAGTTCTCAGGGGTCTGGCTACACCTTC. The chain has TRBV5-1 and TRBJ1-2; possible D gene TRBD1, 6 bases. The CDR3 is 12 amino acids. With 5 bases removed from V and 7 bases from J, the gap between germline ends came to 12 bases. Germline values: CDR1 SGHRS, CDR2 YFSETQ. The complete variable domain, with remaining parts taken from reference TRBV5-1 and TRBJ1-2, reads KAGVTQTPRYLIKTRGQQVTLSCSPISGHRSVSWYQQTPGQGLQFLFEYFSETQRNKGNFPGRFSGRQFSNSRSEMNVSTLELGDSALYLCASSSQGSGYTFGSGTRLTVV.

The chain is built from TRBV15 and TRBJ2-7; TRBD2 aligns across 11 bases. The CDR3 totals 15 residues. Unmatched junction bases numbered 3, after V lost 2 bases and J lost 3 bases. Germline V gives CDR1 LNHNV, CDR2 YYDKDF (reference sequence). CDR3 amino acids: CATSRTGTSGYEQYF. CDR3 in DNA: TGTGCCACCAGCAGAACCGGGACTAGCGGCTACGAGCAGTACTTC.

The chain links TRBV7-2 to TRBJ1-1; tentatively, D is TRBD1 (5 bases). The CDR3 is 14 residues long. The V end was cut by 5 bases, the J end by 1 base, with 11 bases between. CDR1 and CDR2 from the germline V gene are SGHTA and FQGNSA. CDR3: CASSVRQKNTEAFF. DNA of the CDR3: TGTGCCAGCAGCGTCCGACAGAAGAACACTGAAGCTTTCTTT.

This clone was seen just once. J is TRBJ2-1 and V is TRBV25-1, with D possibly TRBD2 on 5 matching bases. The V end was cut by 3 bases, the J end by 9 bases, with 18 bases between. The V gene's germline CDR1 is MGHDK and CDR2 SYGVNS. CDR3 length equals 15 residues. CDR3 sequence: CASSDEVRGWGEQFF. As DNA, the CDR3 is TGTGCCAGCAGTGACGAGGTACGAGGGTGGGGTGAGCAGTTCTTC.

The chain employs TRBV3-1 (or the pseudogene TRBV3-2) and TRBJ2-3, with 13 bases lining up with TRBD2. CDR3 size: 17 residues. Germline CDR1 reads LGHDT; CDR2 reads YNNKEL (reference sequence). V was clipped by 3 bases and J by 0 bases; unmatched bases: 3. In DNA, the CDR3 is TGTGCCAGCAGCCAGACTAGCGGGAGGTCCAGCACAGATACGCAGTATTTT. Translating it yields CASSQTSGRSSTDTQYF.

The chain is built from TRBV2 and TRBJ2-7; unclear D gene. CDR1 is SNHLY, CDR2 FYNNEI, per germline. The V and J ends lost 1 base and 2 bases respectively, with 9 bases between them. CDR3 length: 14 amino acids. The CDR3 DNA follows: TGTGCCAGCAGTGAAGGCGGCACTCCCTACGAGCAGTACTTC. Protein sequence: CASSEGGTPYEQYF.

The chain has TRBV9 and TRBJ1-1, with D maybe TRBD1 (5 bases). From germline, CDR1 is SGDLS and CDR2 YYNGEE. This CDR3 spans 13 amino acids. Trimming removed 0 bases at V and 7 bases at J, with 10 bases between. DNA of the CDR3: TGTGCCAGCAGCGTAGCGGGGGGTTATGAAGCTTTCTTT. Amino acid sequence: CASSVAGGYEAFF.

This clone has just one count. J is TRBJ1-2 and V is TRBV27; D is perhaps TRBD1 (5 bases). The CDR3 loop spans 15 amino acids. V was trimmed by 0 bases and J by 0 bases, leaving 8 bases between them. The V gene's germline CDR1 is MNHEY and CDR2 SMNVEV (reference sequence). The CDR3, as DNA: TGTGCCAGCAGTTTATCAGGGGCTACTAACTATGGCTACACCTTC. This codes for CASSLSGATNYGYTF.

V and J are TRBV7-2 and TRBJ2-2; D is uncertain. From germline, CDR1 is SGHTA and CDR2 FQGNSA. The CDR3 extends over 16 amino acids. V lost 0 bases to trimming and J lost 3 bases, with 11 bases between them. CDR3 protein: CASSLALVLDTGELFF. In DNA form, the CDR3 reads TGTGCCAGCAGCTTAGCTCTAGTCCTGGACACCGGGGAGCTGTTTTTT.

The rearrangement links TRBV15 to TRBJ2-6, with TRBD1 identical over 8 bases. V lost 4 bases, J lost 0 bases, and 5 bases stayed unmatched. The CDR3 has 17 residues. The germline gives CDR1 LNHNV, CDR2 YYDKDF (reference sequence). The CDR3 here is CATSTGQGLSGANVLTF. The CDR3 DNA reads TGTGCCACCAGCACCGGACAGGGACTCTCTGGGGCCAACGTCCTGACTTTC.

The chain links TRBV11-3 to TRBJ1-5, with 7 bases identical to TRBD1. In germline, CDR1 is SGHNT, CDR2 YENEEA. Trimming took 5 bases from V and 0 from J; bases not matched to a gene: 13. There are 18 residues in the CDR3. This chain's CDR3 is CASSPPGTEFYSNQPQHF. CDR3 DNA sequence: TGTGCCAGCAGCCCCCCCGGGACAGAGTTTTATAGCAATCAGCCCCAGCATTTT. The whole variable domain, filled in from reference TRBV11-3 and TRBJ1-5, reads EAGVVQSPRYKIIEKKQPVAFWCNPISGHNTLYWYLQNLGQGPELLIRYENEEAVDDSQLPKDRFSAERLKGVDSTLKIQPAELGDSAVYLCASSPPGTEFYSNQPQHFGDGTRLSIL.

The count of this clone is one. This sequence joins TRBV27 and TRBJ2-7; TRBD2 matches at 10 bases. Trimming took 0 bases from V and 6 from J; bases not matched to a gene: 14. Germline lookup yields CDR1 MNHEY and CDR2 SMNVEV (reference sequence). There are 18 residues in the CDR3. The CDR3 reads CASSLSWTSGTWGSEQYF. DNA for the CDR3: TGTGCCAGCAGTTTATCCTGGACTAGCGGCACCTGGGGCAGCGAGCAGTACTTC.

For the CDR3, the DNA is TGTGCCACCAGTGCCGTAGGGGTGGTTGAGCAGTTCTTC. Amino acid sequence: CATSAVGVVEQFF. This chain connects TRBV24-1 to TRBJ2-1, with D perhaps matching TRBD1 (5 bases). CDR1 KGHDR and CDR2 SFDVKD come from the germline V gene. This CDR3 comprises 13 residues. V lost 5 bases and J lost 9, with 13 bases in between.

V usage is TRBV7-7 and J usage is TRBJ2-5; D unclear. Germline CDR1 and CDR2: SSHAT and FNYEAQ (reference sequence). CDR3 length: 14 amino acids. The V end lost 1 base, the J end lost 1 base, and 7 bases lay between the germline ends. As DNA, the CDR3 is TGTGCCAGCAGCTTAGACAGCTCCCAAGAGACCCAGTACTTC. It translates to CASSLDSSQETQYF.